This T cell receptor (beta chain) was obtained from a study of cytomegalovirus exposure and HLA in healthy donors. General observations from the study: Later, an analysis showed that TCR beta chains associated with HLA were more clonally expanded than others that were equally common. The study reported that TCR beta sequences accurately predicted HLA-A and HLA-B alleles in most subjects. CMV antigen specificity was confirmed in vitro for a few CMV-associated chains.

J was trimmed by 1 base and V by 2 bases; bases with no gene match: 2. Germline CDR1 and CDR2: SSHAT and FNYEAQ (reference sequence). The CDR3 consists of 15 residues. The PCR made use of 60 Vbeta and 13 Jbeta primers. This table comes from immunoSEQ multiplex PCR, and its TCRdb copy is limited to in-frame clones, with some not included. The table has fewer than 200,000 clones, around 68% seen once. Turning to this clone: Its cognate antigen is unknown.

The chain is built from TRBV7-7 and TRBJ2-1; 7 bases align to TRBD1. The source is a middle-aged man in good health and CMV-seronegative. The sequenced sample was PBMCs. CDR3: CASSLQGVSYNEQFF. CDR3 nucleotides: TGTGCCAGCAGCTTACAGGGGGTTTCCTACAATGAGCAGTTCTTC.